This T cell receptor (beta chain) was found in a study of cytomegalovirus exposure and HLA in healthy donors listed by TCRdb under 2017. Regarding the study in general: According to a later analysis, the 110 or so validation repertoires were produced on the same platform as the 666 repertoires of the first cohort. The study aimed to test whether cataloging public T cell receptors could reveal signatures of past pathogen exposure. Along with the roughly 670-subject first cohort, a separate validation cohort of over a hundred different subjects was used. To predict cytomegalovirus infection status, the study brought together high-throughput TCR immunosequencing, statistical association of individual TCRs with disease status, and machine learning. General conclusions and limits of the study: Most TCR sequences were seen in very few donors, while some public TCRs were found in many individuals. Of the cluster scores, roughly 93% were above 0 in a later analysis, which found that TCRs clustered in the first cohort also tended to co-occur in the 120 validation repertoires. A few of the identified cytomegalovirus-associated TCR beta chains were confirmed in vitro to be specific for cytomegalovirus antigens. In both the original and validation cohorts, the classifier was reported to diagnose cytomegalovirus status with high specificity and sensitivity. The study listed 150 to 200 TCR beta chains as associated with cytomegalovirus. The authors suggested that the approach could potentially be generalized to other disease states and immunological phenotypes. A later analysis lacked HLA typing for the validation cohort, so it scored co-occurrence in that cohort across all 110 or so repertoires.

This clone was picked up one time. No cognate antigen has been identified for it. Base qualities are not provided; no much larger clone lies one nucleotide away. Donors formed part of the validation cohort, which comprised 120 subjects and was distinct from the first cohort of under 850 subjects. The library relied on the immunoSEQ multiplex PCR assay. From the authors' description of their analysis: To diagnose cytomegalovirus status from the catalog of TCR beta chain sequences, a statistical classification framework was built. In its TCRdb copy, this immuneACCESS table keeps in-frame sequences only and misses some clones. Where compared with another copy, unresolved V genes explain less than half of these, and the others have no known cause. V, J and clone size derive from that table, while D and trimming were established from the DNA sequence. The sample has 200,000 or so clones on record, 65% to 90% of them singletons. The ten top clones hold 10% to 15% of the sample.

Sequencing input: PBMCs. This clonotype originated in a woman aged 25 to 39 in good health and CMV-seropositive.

The CDR3 loop reads CSVGTNPSSTDTQYF. The sequenced DNA: TGCAGCGTCGGGACTAATCCTTCTAGCACAGATACGCAGTATTTT. This chain joins TRBV29-1 to TRBJ2-3; 7 middle bases align to TRBD2. From a lookup of the germline V gene, CDR1 and CDR2 are SQVTM and ANQGSEA. Trimming leaves V shorter by 6 bases and J shorter by 0 bases, with the junction holding 9 bases beyond the gene matches. The CDR3 covers 15 residues, taking in both the cysteine and the phenylalanine. Only the CDR3 DNA stays, 45 bases, in frame from base 1.